A selection of T cell receptor beta chains follows, all from one sample in a study of OX40 agonist ivuxolimab in advanced cancers. Sequencing was performed with immunoSEQ multiplex PCR; in TCRdb, only in-frame clones are kept and a portion is missing. This sample carries tens of thousands of clones, roughly 84% of them seen once, and the ten largest clones take less than 35%. The material was CD4+ or CD8+ T cells sorted from blood, obtained in a trial of the OX40 agonist ivuxolimab. Receptors were obtained from an adult with an advanced solid tumor such as melanoma, head and neck, liver or kidney cancer. The CDR3 runs from the conserved cysteine through the conserved F or W. Expanded clones get a size class; other rows say once, few or many, or leave the size out.

v_gene: TRBV4-1; abundance: NA; j_gene: TRBJ2-2; CDR3aa: CASSRGNDRFHTGELFF
v_gene: TRBV7-2; abundance: NA; j_gene: TRBJ1-1; CDR3aa: CASSLAVGRSF
v_gene: TRBV19; abundance: NA; j_gene: TRBJ2-1; CDR3aa: CASSQGVNSYNEQFF
v_gene: TRBV6-5; abundance: NA; j_gene: TRBJ1-1; CDR3aa: CASSYTGEGTEAFF
v_gene: TRBV18; abundance: NA; j_gene: TRBJ1-1; CDR3aa: CASSLQTGTTEAFF
v_gene: TRBV6-6; abundance: few; j_gene: TRBJ2-5; CDR3aa: CASGQIGGTRRETQYF
v_gene: TRBV5-4; abundance: NA; j_gene: TRBJ2-5; CDR3aa: CASSGTSGGRETQYF
v_gene: TRBV27; abundance: NA; j_gene: TRBJ2-5; CDR3aa: CASSFEGLPGQTQYF
v_gene: TRBV2; abundance: NA; j_gene: TRBJ2-7; CDR3aa: CATRETYEQYF
v_gene: TRBV6-1; abundance: NA; j_gene: TRBJ1-4; CDR3aa: CASSDDNKEKLFF
v_gene: TRBV5-1; abundance: NA; j_gene: TRBJ2-2; CDR3aa: CASRYTGNTGELFF
v_gene: TRBV19; abundance: NA; j_gene: TRBJ1-5; CDR3aa: CASSIQRRDRGESQHF
v_gene: TRBV16; abundance: NA; j_gene: TRBJ1-2; CDR3aa: CASSQSSAGKSGYTF
v_gene: TRBV6-6; abundance: NA; j_gene: TRBJ2-3; CDR3aa: CASIGSGGRDTQYF
v_gene: TRBV6-1; abundance: NA; j_gene: TRBJ1-4; CDR3aa: CASSGGTGKNEKLFF
v_gene: TRBV27; abundance: NA; j_gene: TRBJ2-2; CDR3aa: CASRLAGNTGELFF
v_gene: TRBV6-1; abundance: NA; j_gene: TRBJ1-6; CDR3aa: CASSALHHEPLHF
v_gene: TRBV6-1; abundance: NA; j_gene: TRBJ2-3; CDR3aa: CASSSRRLTDTQYF
v_gene: TRBV5-6; abundance: NA; j_gene: TRBJ1-6; CDR3aa: CASSFSYNSPLHF
v_gene: TRBV13; abundance: once; j_gene: TRBJ2-2; CDR3aa: CASRFSGGTNTGELFF
v_gene: TRBV6-5; abundance: NA; j_gene: TRBJ1-5; CDR3aa: CASSRTYSNQPQHF
v_gene: TRBV6-6; abundance: NA; j_gene: TRBJ2-1; CDR3aa: CASSYSFSGTYNEQFF
v_gene: TRBV7-8; abundance: NA; j_gene: TRBJ2-1; CDR3aa: CASSLVDRGGYEQFF
v_gene: TRBV11-2; abundance: NA; j_gene: TRBJ2-1; CDR3aa: CASSLDSPLSGFWNEQFF
v_gene: TRBV7-9; abundance: NA; j_gene: TRBJ2-7; CDR3aa: CASSLGGATYEQYF
v_gene: TRBV2; abundance: NA; j_gene: TRBJ2-1; CDR3aa: CASSEEIVPDSKFF
v_gene: TRBV27; abundance: NA; j_gene: TRBJ1-2; CDR3aa: CASSLSQGPSTYGYTF
v_gene: TRBV13; abundance: NA; j_gene: TRBJ1-5; CDR3aa: CASSPKLILQVSNQPQHF
v_gene: TRBV5-8; abundance: NA; j_gene: TRBJ1-1; CDR3aa: CASRENTGGENTEAFF
v_gene: TRBV19; abundance: few; j_gene: TRBJ1-4; CDR3aa: CASSRQPATNEKLFF
v_gene: TRBV19; abundance: NA; j_gene: TRBJ1-1; CDR3aa: CASSPTSEAFF
v_gene: TRBV5-1; abundance: NA; j_gene: TRBJ2-7; CDR3aa: CASSSSWKANTGEQYF
v_gene: TRBV19; abundance: few; j_gene: TRBJ2-2; CDR3aa: CASRRLAGDTGELFF
v_gene: TRBV6-1; abundance: few; j_gene: TRBJ1-2; CDR3aa: CASSEGGTGNVLNYGYTF
v_gene: TRBV5-1; abundance: NA; j_gene: TRBJ2-3; CDR3aa: CASSLGSSGGASTDTQYF
v_gene: TRBV27; abundance: once; j_gene: TRBJ2-1; CDR3aa: CASRPVAESYNEQFF
v_gene: TRBV5-1; abundance: NA; j_gene: TRBJ1-1; CDR3aa: CASSQGDTEAFF
v_gene: TRBV5-1; abundance: once; j_gene: TRBJ2-3; CDR3aa: CASSFDRIRTDTQYF
v_gene: TRBV9; abundance: NA; j_gene: TRBJ2-2; CDR3aa: CASSVGRTSLTGELFF
v_gene: TRBV5-1; abundance: once; j_gene: TRBJ2-1; CDR3aa: CASSLGAGGPSNEQFF
v_gene: TRBV2; abundance: NA; j_gene: TRBJ1-5; CDR3aa: CASSLTETSNQPQHF
v_gene: TRBV14; abundance: NA; j_gene: TRBJ2-1; CDR3aa: CASSQRADYSDRSSYNEQFF
v_gene: TRBV5-1; abundance: NA; j_gene: TRBJ1-1; CDR3aa: CASKTEMNTEAFF
v_gene: TRBV7-2; abundance: NA; j_gene: TRBJ2-7; CDR3aa: CASSPRRSRVEQYF
v_gene: TRBV29-1; abundance: NA; j_gene: TRBJ2-5; CDR3aa: CSVETLPGTQYF
v_gene: TRBV7-9; abundance: NA; j_gene: TRBJ2-1; CDR3aa: CASSPPSGQGGGEQFF
v_gene: TRBV6-6; abundance: NA; j_gene: TRBJ2-7; CDR3aa: CASSRQRAREQYF
v_gene: TRBV25-1; abundance: NA; j_gene: TRBJ2-5; CDR3aa: CASSEGGRETQYF
v_gene: TRBV6-5; abundance: few; j_gene: TRBJ2-7; CDR3aa: CASGGWGGEQYF